Each of the 17 T cell receptor beta chains below was sequenced from the same sample in a study of T cell repertoires in cytomegalovirus infection. From the reads, TCRdb called clonotypes with MiXCR, one entry per CDR3 protein. The sample yields 65,000 to 85,000 distinct CDR3 sequences, about 27% seen once. Their target antigens are unknown. The sequencing used CD8+ T cells from cultured PBMCs, collected from culture after CMV antigen stimulation. These receptor sequences come from a human donor in good health (CMV status not recorded). Some clones in this sample may be carry-over from other donors' samples.

CDR3 loop: CASSLVAKSIDTQYF. DNA for the CDR3: TGTGCCAGCAGCTTAGTGGCGAAAAGCATCGATACGCAGTATTTT. The rearrangement uses TRBV7-2 and TRBJ2-3; D not resolved. CDR3 size: 15 residues. V lost 1 base and J 6 bases, leaving 14 bases between the germline ends. Germline CDR1 and CDR2: SGHTA and FQGNSA.

The chain carries TRBV12-3 or TRBV12-4 and TRBJ2-1; D gene ambiguous. This CDR3 comprises 18 residues. Trimming cost V 5 bases and J 6 bases, with 26 bases left between them. The CDR3 reads CASSASSPSAADGNEQFF. CDR3 coding DNA: TGTGCCAGCAGTGCCTCTTCGCCCTCGGCTGCTGACGGCAATGAGCAGTTCTTC.

This clonotype is medium-sized (0.01 to 0.1%) within its sample. V usage is TRBV6-1 and J usage is TRBJ1-2; D is possibly TRBD1 (6 bases). With 5 bases removed from V and 0 bases from J, the gap between germline ends came to 22 bases. CDR1 MNHNS and CDR2 SASEGT come from the germline V gene. The CDR3 has 18 amino acids. The CDR3 DNA is TGTGCCAGCAGTCCTCAGGGGAGGAGAAGGATCTCTAACTATGGCTACACCTTC. Its translation is CASSPQGRRRISNYGYTF.

This clonotype has only a few counts. This chain connects TRBV11-2 to TRBJ2-1, with D unresolved. The ends were cut back, 2 bases at V and 5 bases at J, with 7 bases in the middle. The CDR3 sequence is 13 residues long. The germline CDR1 and CDR2 sequences are SGHAT and FQNNGV. Here the CDR3 DNA reads TGTGCCAGCAGCTTAATTTGGGACAATGAGCAGTTCTTC. Translating it yields CASSLIWDNEQFF.

The rearrangement links TRBV6-8 to TRBJ2-7, with 7 positions matching TRBD2. The CDR3 is made up of 15 amino acids. The trim removed 2 bases at V and 2 bases at J, leaving 6 bases unmatched. The V gene's germline CDR1 is MNHGY and CDR2 SAAAGT. The CDR3 DNA reads as TGTGCCAGCAGTTACGGGCAGGGACTAACCTACGAGCAGTACTTC. Protein sequence: CASSYGQGLTYEQYF.

The chain has TRBV25-1 and TRBJ1-3; D ambiguous. Germline V gives CDR1 MGHDK, CDR2 SYGVNS. This CDR3 is 17 amino acids long. Between the trimmed V and J ends, which lost 1 base and 2 bases, there was a span of 15 bases. The CDR3 here is CASSESGAAKPGNTIYF. The CDR3 DNA sequence: TGTGCCAGCAGTGAATCTGGAGCTGCCAAGCCTGGAAACACCATATATTTT.

V and J are TRBV19 and TRBJ1-5; tentatively, D is TRBD1 (6 bases). Germline CDR1 is LNHDA and CDR2 is SQIVND (reference sequence). There are 18 residues in the CDR3. With 11 bases removed from V and 1 base from J, the gap between germline ends came to 27 bases. The chain's CDR3 is CAGTADVVDRISNQPQHF. CDR3 bases: TGTGCCGGTACCGCAGACGTCGTAGACAGGATAAGCAATCAGCCCCAGCATTTT.

V is TRBV4-3 and J is TRBJ2-2; D gene uncertain. Germline V gene sequence: CDR1 LGHNA, CDR2 YSLEER. This CDR3 has 14 residues. V was cut by 0 bases and J by 6 bases, with 8 bases left in between. The CDR3 DNA reads as TGCGCCAGCAGCCAAGATTTCCGGCCCGGGGAGCTGTTTTTT. This sequence encodes CASSQDFRPGELFF.

Of note for this clonotype: Sequence at one end of the junction differs from germline and may be a read error. The rearrangement joins TRBV7-8 to TRBJ2-1; D is ambiguous. Germline values: CDR1 SGHVS, CDR2 FQNEAQ. The CDR3 is made up of 19 amino acids. The CDR3 protein is CVSSLSIGGIVGELNEQFF. The CDR3 nucleotides are TGTGTCAGCAGCTTATCAATAGGCGGCATAGTAGGAGAGCTTAATGAGCAGTTCTTC.

The chain employs TRBV6-4 and TRBJ2-2, with D perhaps given as TRBD1 or TRBD2 (5 bases each). In germline, CDR1 is MRHNA, CDR2 SNTAGT. The CDR3 has 15 residues. Trimming shortened V by 4 bases and J by 3 bases, and 12 bases separated the two germline ends. The CDR3 DNA follows: TGTGCCAGCAGTGCCTCGGGGCTAGACACCGGGGAGCTGTTTTTT. This gives the protein CASSASGLDTGELFF.

V gene TRBV4-3 combines with J gene TRBJ2-3; unclear D gene. Germline V gene lookup returns CDR1 LGHNA and CDR2 YSLEER. This CDR3 comprises 16 residues. V was pared by 0 bases and J by 0 bases, with 10 bases between. CDR3 loop: CASSQEGLLSTDTQYF. For the CDR3, the DNA is TGCGCCAGCAGCCAAGAAGGGCTACTTAGCACAGATACGCAGTATTTT.

Note on this clonotype: A read error may produce the germline difference seen at one junction end. This rearrangement joins TRBV7-4 to TRBJ2-5; tentatively, D is TRBD2 (5 bases). This CDR3 has 15 amino acids. Per the germline V gene, CDR1 is SGHVT and CDR2 is SQSDAQ. The CDR3: CANSPPGSMGETQYF. The CDR3 region has the DNA TGTGCCAACAGCCCGCCGGGGTCCATGGGGGAGACCCAGTACTTC.

This clonotype was counted between two and nine times. The rearrangement links TRBV6-1 to TRBJ1-5; 12 bases are a match to TRBD1. The V segment lost 9 bases and the J segment 6 bases; nucleotides outside the gene matches: 9. The CDR3 is made up of 15 amino acids. Germline lookup yields CDR1 MNHNS and CDR2 SASEGT. DNA of the CDR3: TGTGCCAGTTGGAAGGGGACAGGGGGCGGTCAGCCCCAGCATTTT. Protein sequence: CASWKGTGGGQPQHF.

This clonotype has a count of ten or more. The chain uses TRBV20-1 and TRBJ1-4; D gene ambiguous. This CDR3 is 17 amino acids long. Germline CDR1 is DFQATT and CDR2 is SNEGSKA (reference sequence). V dropped 0 bases and J dropped 6 bases, with 20 bases sitting between them. The CDR3 DNA is TGCAGTGCTAGAGAATGGTTAGGAGGCGCTGAGGATGAAAAACTGTTTTTT. Protein sequence: CSAREWLGGAEDEKLFF.

This chain joins TRBV7-9 and TRBJ2-2; 9 nucleotides align to TRBD2. Germline CDR1 reads SEHNR; CDR2 reads FQNEAQ (reference sequence). V was clipped by 4 bases and J by 4 bases; unmatched bases: 13. This CDR3 has 18 amino acids. The CDR3 DNA follows: TGTGCCAGCAGCTCCTCCTTTAGCGGGGGACGGTCCACCGGGGAGCTGTTTTTT. Translated: CASSSSFSGGRSTGELFF.

This clonotype has just a few counts. The chain links TRBV4-2 to TRBJ2-1; 13 nucleotides match TRBD2. The CDR3 consists of 17 residues. Germline values: CDR1 LGHNA, CDR2 YNFKEQ. The trim removed 4 bases at V and 7 bases at J, leaving 10 bases unmatched. Here the CDR3 DNA reads TGTGCCAGCAGCCCGACTAGCGGGGGGCCCTTGGAGAATGAGCAGTTCTTC. This translates into CASSPTSGGPLENEQFF.

The CDR3, as DNA: TGTGCCAGCAGCTTAACAGGGGGCAGTGAGACCCAGTACTTC. Protein sequence: CASSLTGGSETQYF. The rearrangement uses TRBV7-3 and TRBJ2-5; 7 nucleotides match TRBD1. The CDR3 covers 14 residues. With V trimmed by 0 bases and J by 5 bases, 3 bases remained unmatched. Germline-derived CDR1 and CDR2 are SGHTA and FQGTGA.